This TCR beta chain is drawn from a study of blood T cells in healthy people across ages. Concerning this clonotype: As yet, its antigen is unknown.

The CDR3 has 15 amino acids. Trimming removed 0 bases from V and 2 bases from J, with 10 bases in between. Germline CDR1 is MNHEY and CDR2 is SMNVEV (reference sequence). Combining a sample-barcoded 5' primer with a J-beta primer mix, a second PCR ran for roughly 7 to 12 cycles. Each cDNA was tagged by a template-switch adaptor containing 12 random nucleotides. TCRdb processed the 5' RACE reads anew with MiXCR; each CDR3 protein has one entry. The data contain about 1.5 million distinct CDR3 sequences, approximately 42% of them singletons. Extraction yielded at least 5 micrograms of total RNA per sample. Findings of the study overall: Long-lived donors had more naive CD4+ cells and higher diversity than aged donors. Any conclusive comparison of naive versus antigen-experienced cells was prevented by using unsorted PBMCs.

The sequencing input was blood. This clonotype was sampled from a woman younger than 30 in good health. The chain uses TRBV27 and TRBJ1-1; no firm D call. DNA for the CDR3: TGTGCCAGCAGTTTATCGCCCGGCTACAACACTGAAGCTTTCTTT. Protein sequence: CASSLSPGYNTEAFF.